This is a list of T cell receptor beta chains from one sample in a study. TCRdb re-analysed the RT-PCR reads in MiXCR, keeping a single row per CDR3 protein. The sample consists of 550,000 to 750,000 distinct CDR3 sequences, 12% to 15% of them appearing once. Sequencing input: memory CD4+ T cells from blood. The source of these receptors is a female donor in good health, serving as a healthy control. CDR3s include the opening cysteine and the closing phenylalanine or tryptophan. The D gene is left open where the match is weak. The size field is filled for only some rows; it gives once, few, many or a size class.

CDR3nt: TGTGCCAGCAGCGTAGGCGGACAGGCATTATCTGGGGCCAACGTCCTGACTTTC; CDR3aa: CASSVGGQALSGANVLTF; d_gene: TRBD1; v_gene: TRBV9; j_gene: TRBJ2-6; abundance: few
CDR3nt: TGTGCCAGCAGTTACTCGAGGGGGAGGAGCTCCTACAATGAGCAGTTCTTC; CDR3aa: CASSYSRGRSSYNEQFF; d_gene: NA; v_gene: TRBV6-2/TRBV6-3; j_gene: TRBJ2-1; abundance: many
CDR3nt: TGTGCCAGCAGCCCGGTACTGACCCAATACGAGCAGTACTTC; CDR3aa: CASSPVLTQYEQYF; d_gene: NA; v_gene: TRBV11-2; j_gene: TRBJ2-7; abundance: few
CDR3nt: TGCAGCGTTATGGCAGGGTCCGAGACCCAGTACTTC; CDR3aa: CSVMAGSETQYF; d_gene: NA; v_gene: TRBV29-1; j_gene: TRBJ2-5; abundance: few
CDR3nt: TGTGCCAGCAGGGCCGGGACAGGGGCAACTGAAGCTTTCTTT; CDR3aa: CASRAGTGATEAFF; d_gene: TRBD1; v_gene: TRBV27; j_gene: TRBJ1-1; abundance: NA
CDR3nt: TGCGCCAGCAGCCCGACTGGGGCCGGGACAGGGCATGGCTACACCTTC; CDR3aa: CASSPTGAGTGHGYTF; d_gene: TRBD1; v_gene: TRBV4-3; j_gene: TRBJ1-2; abundance: NA
CDR3nt: TGTGCCAGCAGTTGGCTGAGCCCAGATACGCAGTATTTT; CDR3aa: CASSWLSPDTQYF; d_gene: NA; v_gene: TRBV7-2; j_gene: TRBJ2-3; abundance: many
CDR3nt: TGCAGTGCTAGACGGTTTCGTGAAGCTTTCTTT; CDR3aa: CSARRFREAFF; d_gene: NA; v_gene: TRBV20-1; j_gene: TRBJ1-1; abundance: NA
CDR3nt: TGCAGCGTCCCGGGAGGGTGGTCCGGACAAGAGACCCAGTACTTC; CDR3aa: CSVPGGWSGQETQYF; d_gene: TRBD2; v_gene: TRBV29-1; j_gene: TRBJ2-5; abundance: NA
CDR3nt: TGTGCCAGCAGCTCCGGACTAGGCAATGAGCAGTTCTTC; CDR3aa: CASSSGLGNEQFF; d_gene: TRBD2; v_gene: TRBV7-3; j_gene: TRBJ2-1; abundance: few
CDR3nt: TGTGCCAGCTTAAACCTCCGGGGGCGAGGGAACACTGAAGCTTTCTTT; CDR3aa: CASLNLRGRGNTEAFF; d_gene: NA; v_gene: TRBV12-3/TRBV12-4; j_gene: TRBJ1-1; abundance: NA
CDR3nt: TGTGCCAGCACCACAAAGGGTTACAATTCACCCCTCCACTTT; CDR3aa: CASTTKGYNSPLHF; d_gene: NA; v_gene: TRBV3-1; j_gene: TRBJ1-6; abundance: many
CDR3nt: TGTGCCAGCAGTACCAGACAGGGGACTAGCACAGATACGCAGTATTTT; CDR3aa: CASSTRQGTSTDTQYF; d_gene: TRBD1; v_gene: TRBV6-6; j_gene: TRBJ2-3; abundance: many
CDR3nt: TGTGCCAGCAGCCCGCATAGCGGGGGGACCACCGGGGAGCTGTTTTTT; CDR3aa: CASSPHSGGTTGELFF; d_gene: TRBD2; v_gene: TRBV7-2; j_gene: TRBJ2-2; abundance: NA
CDR3nt: TGTGCCAGCAGTCCCGGGACCAAAAACATTCAGTACTTC; CDR3aa: CASSPGTKNIQYF; d_gene: NA; v_gene: TRBV6-5; j_gene: TRBJ2-4; abundance: many
CDR3nt: TGTGCCAGCAGCTCAGTGGGCACCGGGGAGCTGTTTTTT; CDR3aa: CASSSVGTGELFF; d_gene: NA; v_gene: TRBV5-5; j_gene: TRBJ2-2; abundance: few
CDR3nt: TGTGCCAGCAGCCAATTGGGTAGGGGGAACGAGCAGTACTTC; CDR3aa: CASSQLGRGNEQYF; d_gene: NA; v_gene: TRBV3-1; j_gene: TRBJ2-7; abundance: few
CDR3nt: TGCGCCAGCAGCACGGGAGGGGGAGCGAGTCTCCTTCGTGACGAGCAGTACTTC; CDR3aa: CASSTGGGASLLRDEQYF; d_gene: TRBD2; v_gene: TRBV5-1; j_gene: TRBJ2-7; abundance: many
CDR3nt: TGTGCCAGCAGTTACTCGTGGTTTCTAGTCACCACGGGGAAGGAGACCCAGTACTTC; CDR3aa: CASSYSWFLVTTGKETQYF; d_gene: NA; v_gene: TRBV6-5; j_gene: TRBJ2-5; abundance: many
CDR3nt: TGTGCCAGCAGCCACCAGCGGGAGCTCCCATACGAGCAGTACTTC; CDR3aa: CASSHQRELPYEQYF; d_gene: TRBD2; v_gene: TRBV13; j_gene: TRBJ2-7; abundance: few
CDR3nt: TGTGCCATCAGTGACGGGAAAAGCTCCTACGAGCAGTACTTC; CDR3aa: CAISDGKSSYEQYF; d_gene: NA; v_gene: TRBV10-3; j_gene: TRBJ2-7; abundance: many
CDR3nt: TGTGCCAGCGAAACTAGCGCACTTCACAATGAGCAGTTCTTC; CDR3aa: CASETSALHNEQFF; d_gene: TRBD2; v_gene: TRBV28; j_gene: TRBJ2-1; abundance: few
CDR3nt: TGCGCCAGCAGCCAAGATAGTAATTACGGGCGCGGCTACACCTTC; CDR3aa: CASSQDSNYGRGYTF; d_gene: NA; v_gene: TRBV4-3; j_gene: TRBJ1-2; abundance: NA
CDR3nt: TGCAGTGTGATACCGGGACTAGGGCTAGGTATGGTGGGGAATGAGCAGTTCTTC; CDR3aa: CSVIPGLGLGMVGNEQFF; d_gene: TRBD2; v_gene: TRBV20-1; j_gene: TRBJ2-1; abundance: NA
CDR3nt: TGCAGTGCCACGGAACTGACTAGCGGGAGGATCTCCTACGAGCAGTACTTC; CDR3aa: CSATELTSGRISYEQYF; d_gene: TRBD2; v_gene: TRBV20-1; j_gene: TRBJ2-7; abundance: NA
CDR3nt: TGTGCCAGCAGTCCCAATTATAGAAATCAGCCCCAGCATTTT; CDR3aa: CASSPNYRNQPQHF; d_gene: NA; v_gene: TRBV27; j_gene: TRBJ1-5; abundance: NA
CDR3nt: TGCAGTGCTAGTGTCTCTCCTAACACTGAAGCTTTCTTT; CDR3aa: CSASVSPNTEAFF; d_gene: NA; v_gene: TRBV20-1; j_gene: TRBJ1-1; abundance: NA